Below, 9 T cell receptor beta chains from the same sample are listed, as sequenced in a study of blood T cell repertoires in COVID-19. Profiled with immunoSEQ multiplex PCR; TCRdb holds only in-frame clones, not every one. Among about 200,000 clones listed, about 86% were seen once. Sample: PBMCs or T cells enriched from blood (not recorded which). These TCRs come from a woman aged 25 to 39 who had been exposed to COVID-19.

The chain couples TRBV3-1 (or the pseudogene TRBV3-2) to TRBJ1-1, with D perhaps matching TRBD1 (5 bases). The CDR3 is 13 amino acids. V lost 2 bases and J lost 5, with 9 bases in between. The germline V gene has CDR1 LGHDT and CDR2 YNNKEL (reference sequence). DNA of the CDR3: TGTGCCAGCAGCCAAAAAGGGGCTACTGAAGCTTTCTTT. Protein product: CASSQKGATEAFF.

The chain carries TRBV7-3 and TRBJ2-1, with D possibly matching TRBD2 (5 bases). With 4 bases removed from V and 7 bases from J, the gap between germline ends came to 17 bases. CDR3 size: 15 residues. Germline-derived CDR1 and CDR2 are SGHTA and FQGTGA. The CDR3 loop reads CASSSPTTGRNEQFF. In DNA, the CDR3 is TGTGCCAGCAGCTCCCCCACGACGGGAAGAAATGAGCAGTTCTTC.

The J gene is TRBJ1-4, the V gene TRBV5-1, with unresolved D. Germline V CDR1 and CDR2: SGHRS, YFSETQ. Trimming pared 4 bases from V and 4 bases from J, leaving 8 bases between. This CDR3 has 13 amino acids. CDR3 nucleotides: TGCGCCAGCAGCGCGCTAGGTAATGAAAAACTGTTTTTT. It is translated as CASSALGNEKLFF.

This chain connects TRBV7-6 to TRBJ2-5, with 10 bases identical to TRBD2. V lost 2 bases to trimming and J lost 5 bases; unmatched junction nucleotides: 5. The CDR3 totals 15 residues. Germline loops: CDR1 SGHVS, CDR2 FNYEAQ. CDR3 nucleotide sequence: TGTGCCAGCAGCTTAAGCGGGGGGGCAGGGGAGACCCAGTACTTC. Amino acids: CASSLSGGAGETQYF.

V is TRBV9 and J is TRBJ2-3; 8 bases are a match to TRBD2. This CDR3 spans 16 amino acids. Unmatched junction bases numbered 3, after V lost 0 bases and J lost 0 bases. Germline V gene data show CDR1 as SGDLS and CDR2 as YYNGEE. The DNA of the CDR3 is TGTGCCAGCAGCGTAGAGTCGGGGGGGAGCACAGATACGCAGTATTTT. Protein sequence: CASSVESGGSTDTQYF.

The chain combines TRBV5-1 with TRBJ1-1; 11 nucleotides align to TRBD1. Trimming took 0 bases from V and 1 from J; bases not matched to a gene: 2. The CDR3 consists of 16 residues. Germline-derived CDR1 and CDR2 are SGHRS and YFSETQ. The CDR3 region is CASSLDGTGGNTEAFF. DNA for the CDR3: TGCGCCAGCAGCTTGGACGGGACAGGGGGGAACACTGAAGCTTTCTTT. Using reference TRBV5-1 and TRBJ1-1 for the parts outside the CDR3, the full variable domain is KAGVTQTPRYLIKTRGQQVTLSCSPISGHRSVSWYQQTPGQGLQFLFEYFSETQRNKGNFPGRFSGRQFSNSRSEMNVSTLELGDSALYLCASSLDGTGGNTEAFFGQGTRLTVV.

V usage is TRBV3-1 (or the pseudogene TRBV3-2) and J usage is TRBJ1-2; 9 positions agree with TRBD1. V shed 2 bases, J shed 6 bases, and the junction held 4 bases outside the gene matches. CDR1 and CDR2 from the germline V gene are LGHDT and YNNKEL (reference sequence). This CDR3 is built from 14 residues. The CDR3 here is CASSQSTGGDGYTF. In DNA form, the CDR3 reads TGTGCCAGCAGCCAATCGACAGGGGGGGATGGCTACACCTTC.

The chain recombines TRBV15 with TRBJ2-5; weak D call: TRBD2 (5 bases). CDR3 length: 16 residues. Trimming stripped 1 base from V and 6 bases from J, with 18 bases between. Germline lookup yields CDR1 LNHNV and CDR2 YYDKDF (reference sequence). The CDR3 reads CATSRVLLTTDQTQYF. CDR3 nucleotides: TGTGCCACCAGCAGAGTCCTTCTGACTACGGATCAGACCCAGTACTTC. Variable domain in full (rest from reference TRBV15 and TRBJ2-5): DAMVIQNPRYQVTQFGKPVTLSCSQTLNHNVMYWYQQKSSQAPKLLFHYYDKDFNNEADTPDNFQSRRPNTSFCFLDIRSPGLGDTAMYLCATSRVLLTTDQTQYFGPGTRLLVL.

The CDR3 DNA reads TGCGCCAGCAGCTTGACAGGGAATGGCTACACCTTC. Residues: CASSLTGNGYTF. The chain carries TRBV5-1 and TRBJ1-2; D might be TRBD1 (6 bases). The CDR3 has 12 residues. Germline V gives CDR1 SGHRS, CDR2 YFSETQ. The V end was cut by 1 base, the J end by 6 bases, with 7 bases between.